A selection of T cell receptor beta chains follows, all from one sample in a study of technical replicates of blood from a handful of donors. The repertoire was sequenced with immunoSEQ multiplex PCR; TCRdb's copy has only in-frame clones and lacks some. The sample lists tens of thousands of clones, approximately 93% occurring once. Sequenced: T cells isolated from PBMCs. These receptor sequences come from a human donor in good health. Both conserved end residues are part of each CDR3.

J | V | CDR3
TRBJ2-7 | TRBV20-1 | CSVGTAYEQYF
TRBJ1-3 | TRBV6-5 | CASSYGLRGNTIYF
TRBJ2-2 | TRBV11-2 | CATQGQPNTGELFF
TRBJ2-2 | TRBV5-4 | CASSLTSRGELFF
TRBJ2-5 | TRBV4-1 | CASSQDPGRKETQYF
TRBJ1-2 | TRBV4-1 | CASTTGGGGSGYTF
TRBJ2-3 | TRBV7-9 | CASSALTGSSTDTQYF
TRBJ1-3 | TRBV18 | CASSPPSRDTIYF
TRBJ2-5 | TRBV7-9 | CASSPWTSGRVNQETQYF
TRBJ2-7 | TRBV29-1 | CSVAGTGGVGRSQYF
TRBJ1-6 | TRBV7-6 | CASSPWDSKNSPLHF
TRBJ1-5 | TRBV4-1 | CASSQDPPRVGNQPQHF
TRBJ1-1 | TRBV27 | CASSARNRPLEAFF
TRBJ1-1 | TRBV19 | CASSIGYDSLNTEAFF
TRBJ2-1 | TRBV4-1 | CASSQGAAGVNEQFF
TRBJ2-2 | TRBV4-1 | CASAWTAANTGELFF
TRBJ2-5 | TRBV11-2 | CASSAGHQETQYF
TRBJ1-2 | TRBV2 | CALPKVDSSYGYTF
TRBJ1-1 | TRBV19 | CASSLGPYSPNTEAFF
TRBJ2-1 | TRBV11-2 | CASSLGDNREQFF
TRBJ2-6 | TRBV7-9 | CASSLLYSGANVLTF
TRBJ2-1 | TRBV6-1 | CASSEGSSGGADEQFF
TRBJ2-1 | TRBV5-1 | CASSLLKGQGGDEQFF